This T cell receptor beta chain stems from a study of blood T cells in healthy people across ages. General observations from the study: Significant beta diversity loss was already apparent by age roughly 43, declining roughly linearly. Diversity estimates from one million T cells were considered underestimates. There was no known CMV status for donors, so expanded clonotype changes were possibly confounded.

V was pared by 0 bases and J by 2 bases, with 11 bases between. The CDR3 is made up of 15 amino acids. Germline V gives CDR1 SQVTM, CDR2 ANQGSEA. As regards this clonotype: Its specificity is unknown.

It was with a sample-barcoded 5' primer and a J-beta primer mix that a second PCR of roughly 7 to 12 cycles was run. A tag from a template-switch adaptor with 12 random nucleotides marked each cDNA molecule. TCRdb reanalysed the 5' RACE reads using MiXCR and keeps one entry per CDR3 protein. The sample has 1.5 million to 2 million distinct CDR3 sequences, roughly two fifths seen once; the top ten hold roughly 23%. Sequenced sample: blood. This TCR was recovered from a human donor in good health. V gene TRBV29-1 combines with J gene TRBJ2-1; tentative D call: TRBD2 (7 bases). CDR3 bases: TGCAGCGTTGAAGAATGGGAGGGGGCCTACAATGAGCAGTTCTTC. Its protein product is CSVEEWEGAYNEQFF.